This T cell receptor (beta chain) was obtained from a study of identical twins. Each donor was a healthy Caucasian. Study-level findings and limits: Clonotypes of the beta chain that were abundant in cord blood carried fewer insertions (memory repertoires showed none). The models gave estimates that fell short of the out-of-frame TCR alpha sharing seen in monozygotic twins.

The CDR3 runs to 12 residues. The V end was cut by 4 bases, the J end by 13 bases, with 14 bases between. In germline, CDR1 is SNHLY, CDR2 FYNNEI. Using its own MiXCR run on the 5' RACE reads, TCRdb lists one record per CDR3 protein. The table has 1.5 million or so distinct CDR3 sequences, around a third seen once. Turning to this clonotype: Its target is not known. It may be a read error: a sequence one base away is much more abundant.

The sample was cord blood. The chain joins TRBV2 to TRBJ2-1, with D unresolved. The TCR sequence derives from a newborn girl in good health. The CDR3 here is CASSVVEETQFF. The CDR3 region has the DNA TGTGCCAGCAGTGTGGTTGAGGAGACCCAGTTCTTC. The full variable domain, completed using reference TRBV2 and TRBJ2-1, is EPEVTQTPSHQVTQMGQEVILRCVPISNHLYFYWYRQILGQKVEFLVSFYNNEISEKSEIFDDQFSVERPDGSNFTLKIRSTKLEDSAMYFCASSVVEETQFFGPGTRLTVL.